The 11 T cell receptor beta chains presented below share a single source sample, sequenced in a study of patients and donors after allogeneic stem cell transplantation. TCRdb re-derived calls from the RT-PCR reads in MiXCR, one entry per CDR3 protein. The sample carries roughly 940,000 distinct CDR3 sequences, approximately 19% recorded once. The sequencing sample was made of blood, either unsorted or a sorted T cell fraction (not recorded which). The receptor set was obtained from a human donor who was either an allogeneic HSCT recipient or a stem cell or donor lymphocyte infusion donor (not recorded which). It is not recorded whose cells these are; they may come from a transplant donor.

This clonotype was observed a few times. J is TRBJ2-1 and V is TRBV29-1; possibly TRBD1 for D (5 bases). Germline V gives CDR1 SQVTM, CDR2 ANQGSEA. V dropped 7 bases and J dropped 3 bases, with 22 bases sitting between them. The CDR3 runs to 16 residues. The CDR3 sequence is CSAHPYQGDFYNEQFF. The CDR3 DNA sequence: TGCAGCGCCCACCCCTACCAGGGCGATTTCTACAATGAGCAGTTCTTC.

This clonotype was found a few times. The rearrangement joins TRBV19 to TRBJ2-1; D might be TRBD1 (6 bases). Trimming cost V 5 bases and J 9 bases, with 20 bases left between them. From germline, CDR1 is LNHDA and CDR2 SQIVND (reference sequence). The CDR3 length is 15 residues. The CDR3 here is CASSRWGRGYVEQFF. The CDR3 DNA reads as TGTGCCAGTAGTCGGTGGGGCAGGGGATATGTTGAGCAGTTCTTC. The entire variable domain, with the rest obtained from reference TRBV19 and TRBJ2-1, is as follows: DGGITQSPKYLFRKEGQNVTLSCEQNLNHDAMYWYRQDPGQGLRLIYYSQIVNDFQKGDIAEGYSVSREKKESFPLTVTSAQKNPTAFYLCASSRWGRGYVEQFFGPGTRLTVL.

A few counts support this clonotype. CDR3 sequence (DNA): TGCAGCGCCGGGACATTCCAAGAGACCCAGTACTTC. Protein sequence: CSAGTFQETQYF. V and J are TRBV29-1 and TRBJ2-5; possibly TRBD1 for D (6 bases). CDR3 length equals 12 residues. Germline V gene sequence: CDR1 SQVTM, CDR2 ANQGSEA. Trimming shortened V by 7 bases and J by 1 base, and 10 bases separated the two germline ends.

V and J are TRBV6-1 and TRBJ1-5; D call uncertain. This CDR3 contains 13 residues. V was pared by 3 bases and J by 3 bases, with 6 bases between. Germline V gives CDR1 MNHNS, CDR2 SASEGT. In DNA, the CDR3 is TGTGCCAGCAGTGATACAGTCAATCAGCCCCAGCATTTT. Translating gives CASSDTVNQPQHF.

This clonotype occurred a few times. The chain employs TRBV6-5 and TRBJ1-4, with TRBD1 matching 7 bases. CDR3 length equals 16 residues. With V trimmed by 2 bases and J by 7 bases, 10 bases remained unmatched. Germline-derived CDR1 and CDR2 are MNHEY and SVGAGI. This CDR3 reads CASSYLGQAEGEKLFF. In DNA, the CDR3 is TGTGCCAGCAGTTACCTTGGACAGGCCGAAGGTGAAAAACTGTTTTTT.

V and J are TRBV7-6 and TRBJ2-3; possibly TRBD1 for D (6 bases). V was clipped by 5 bases and J by 4 bases, with 19 bases between them. The CDR3 length is 16 residues. Germline CDR1 is SGHVS and CDR2 is FNYEAQ. The CDR3 loop reads CASSPGTGNRADTQYF. In DNA form, the CDR3 reads TGTGCCAGCAGCCCGGGCACAGGGAATCGGGCAGATACGCAGTATTTT.

This clonotype showed up just a few times. The chain has TRBV20-1 and TRBJ2-3, with 8 bases that match TRBD2. Germline loops: CDR1 DFQATT, CDR2 SNEGSKA (reference sequence). Losses at the gene ends were 2 bases for V and 5 bases for J; bases not matched to a gene: 9. The CDR3 totals 15 residues. CDR3 region: CSARPGTRNKDTQYF. CDR3 bases: TGCAGTGCTAGACCCGGGACTAGGAACAAAGATACGCAGTATTTT.

V and J are TRBV12-3 or TRBV12-4 and TRBJ2-3; D is undetermined. This CDR3 has 18 amino acids. Trimming removed 0 bases from V and 0 bases from J, with 16 bases in between. CDR3 DNA: TGTGCCAGCAGTTTAGCGCTGGGGTCAGCCGCTAGCACAGATACGCAGTATTTT. Encoded protein: CASSLALGSAASTDTQYF.

The table lists this clonotype with a few counts. The rearrangement links TRBV2 to TRBJ2-3, with 7 bases lining up with TRBD2. This CDR3 comprises 13 residues. Trimming removed 6 bases from V and 8 bases from J; junction bases left unmatched: 8. The V gene's germline CDR1 is SNHLY and CDR2 FYNNEI. The CDR3 region is CASRVDPGGTQYF. CDR3 nucleotides: TGTGCCAGCAGGGTGGACCCGGGAGGTACGCAGTATTTT.

CDR3 nucleotides: TGCGCCAGCAGCCAACAAATGCGACCGGGACTAGCGGGGGGCCGACACACCGGGGAGCTGTTTTTT. As protein: CASSQQMRPGLAGGRHTGELFF. This chain uses TRBV4-1 with TRBJ2-2; TRBD2 matches at 15 bases. Unmatched junction bases numbered 16, after V lost 2 bases and J lost 3 bases. This CDR3 has 22 amino acids. The germline CDR1 and CDR2 sequences are MGHRA and YSYEKL.

The chain uses TRBV6-1 and TRBJ1-6; no firm D call. V gave up 10 bases and J gave up 1 base, with 11 bases separating them. Germline CDR1 MNHNS, CDR2 SASEGT. The length of the CDR3 is 14 residues. CDR3 nucleotides: TGTGCCACCTCTGAGGGATCCTATAATTCACCCCTCCACTTT. It is translated as CATSEGSYNSPLHF.